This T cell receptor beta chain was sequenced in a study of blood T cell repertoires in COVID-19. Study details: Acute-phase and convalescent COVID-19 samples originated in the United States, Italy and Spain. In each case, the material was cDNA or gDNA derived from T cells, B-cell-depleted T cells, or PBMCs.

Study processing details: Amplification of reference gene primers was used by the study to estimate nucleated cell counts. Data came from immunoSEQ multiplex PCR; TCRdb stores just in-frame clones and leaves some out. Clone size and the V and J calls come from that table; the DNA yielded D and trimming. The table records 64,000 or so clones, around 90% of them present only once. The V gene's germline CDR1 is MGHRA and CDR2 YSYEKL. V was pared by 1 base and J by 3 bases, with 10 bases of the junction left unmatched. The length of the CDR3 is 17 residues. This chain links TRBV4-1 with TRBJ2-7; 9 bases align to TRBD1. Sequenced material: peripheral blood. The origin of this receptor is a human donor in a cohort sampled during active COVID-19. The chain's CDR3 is CASSQGPTGGLYYEQYF. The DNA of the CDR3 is TGCGCCAGCAGCCAAGGACCAACAGGGGGCCTATACTACGAGCAGTACTTC.